This T cell receptor beta chain was recovered during a study of blood T cell repertoires in COVID-19. Study background: Acute and convalescent COVID-19 samples came from the United States, Italy and Spain.

J was trimmed by 5 bases and V by 2 bases; bases with no gene match: 7. Germline-derived CDR1 and CDR2 are SGHRS and YFSETQ. The CDR3 has 15 amino acids. The study drew participants aged about 18 to 89 years from roughly 25 US areas. Recovered status in Cohort 3 required two negative PCRs, clearance, or symptom resolution. Only in-frame clones appear in the TCRdb table, and some are missing; sequencing was by immunoSEQ multiplex PCR. The data contain more than 300,000 clones, 85% to 90% of them singletons. The specimen was PBMCs or T cells enriched from blood (not recorded which). The J gene is TRBJ1-1, the V gene TRBV5-1, with TRBD1 identical over 9 bases. The sequence was collected from a man under 40 who had recovered from COVID-19. The CDR3 loop is CASSFTGGSNTEAFF. CDR3 bases: TGCGCCAGCAGCTTCACAGGGGGCTCGAATACTGAAGCTTTCTTT.